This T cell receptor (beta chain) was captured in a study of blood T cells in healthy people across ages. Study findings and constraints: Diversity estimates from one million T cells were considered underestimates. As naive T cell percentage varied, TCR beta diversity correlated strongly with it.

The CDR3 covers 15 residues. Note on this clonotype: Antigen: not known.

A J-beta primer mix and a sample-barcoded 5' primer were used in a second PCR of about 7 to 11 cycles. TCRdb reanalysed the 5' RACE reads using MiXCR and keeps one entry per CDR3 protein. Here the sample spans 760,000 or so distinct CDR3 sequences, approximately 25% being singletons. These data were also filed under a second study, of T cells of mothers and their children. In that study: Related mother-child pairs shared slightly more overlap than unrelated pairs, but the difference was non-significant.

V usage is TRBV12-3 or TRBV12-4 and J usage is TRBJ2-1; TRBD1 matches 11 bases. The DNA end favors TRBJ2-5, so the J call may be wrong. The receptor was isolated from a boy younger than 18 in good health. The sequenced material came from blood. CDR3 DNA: TGTGCCAGCACCACGGACAGGGGGCCACGAGAGACCCAGTACTTC. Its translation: CASTTDRGPRETQYF.